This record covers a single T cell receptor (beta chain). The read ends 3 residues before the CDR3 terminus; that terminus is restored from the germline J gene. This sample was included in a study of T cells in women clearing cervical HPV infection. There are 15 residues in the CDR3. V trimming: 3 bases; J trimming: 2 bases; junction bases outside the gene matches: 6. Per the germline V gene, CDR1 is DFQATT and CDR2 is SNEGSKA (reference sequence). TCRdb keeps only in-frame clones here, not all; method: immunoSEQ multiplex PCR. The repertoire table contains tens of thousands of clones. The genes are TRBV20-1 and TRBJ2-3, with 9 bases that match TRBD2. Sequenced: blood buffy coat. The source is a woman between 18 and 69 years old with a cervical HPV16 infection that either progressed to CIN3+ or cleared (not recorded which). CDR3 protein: CSARFLAGLTDTQYF. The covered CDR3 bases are TGCAGTGCTAGGTTCCTAGCGGGACTCACAGATACG.